The clone carrying this T cell receptor (beta chain) was counted many times. Its target is not known. Constant-segment-primed 5'RACE gave TCR alpha and TCR beta cDNA libraries with sample barcodes and UMIs. One entry per CDR3 protein, called by TCRdb with MiXCR from the 5' RACE reads. Among under 90,000 distinct CDR3 sequences listed, around 13% were seen once. The data were taken from a study of T-cell memory formation after mild COVID-19. Study results and caveats: Certain responding clones were present in pre-infection memory, suggesting participation of cross-reactive memory. Whereas later expanders leaned CD4+, clones contracting day 15 to 85 showed a balanced CD4/CD8 makeup. Nothing confirmed that second-wave clones peaking on day 37 were specific for SARS-CoV-2.

Sequencing was done on a sample of PBMCs or a T cell subset sorted from them (not recorded which). The receptor was isolated from an adult woman who had mild COVID-19 (a few samples of this study predate the infection). Cell type and time point are not known.

In DNA form, the CDR3 reads TGTGCCAGCAGCCAAGGACTAGCGGGCGCCACCGGGGAGCTGTTTTTT. The encoded protein is CASSQGLAGATGELFF. The chain uses TRBV3-1 and TRBJ2-2; TRBD2 aligns across 10 bases. The germline gives CDR1 LGHDT, CDR2 YNNKEL (reference sequence). CDR3 length: 16 residues. The ends lost 1 base at V and 4 bases at J; junction bases unmatched: 3.